Detailed here is one T cell receptor beta chain. The antigen remains unidentified. The CDR3 is made up of 16 amino acids. Losses at the gene ends were 3 bases for V and 2 bases for J; bases not matched to a gene: 8. Germline values: CDR1 SGHTA, CDR2 FQGNSA. Primers included in the PCR were 60 Vbeta and 13 Jbeta primers. In the source study's methods: Around 11 million shared chains were among the approximately 76 million unique TCR beta chains that a later analysis counted. Some clones are missing from TCRdb's copy, which holds only in-frame ones; the method was immunoSEQ multiplex PCR. Clone size and the V and J calls come from that table; the DNA yielded D and trimming. The profile shows around 120,000 clones, just under 80% of them singletons. This sample was taken from a study of cytomegalovirus exposure and HLA in healthy donors. Study results and limitations: As a later analysis showed, several of the most significant clusters appeared to be linked to common viral pathogens. Reportedly, a later analysis found an Asian-associated ancestry cluster had fewer N-insertions than the approximately 600-donor mean. Through in vitro validation, three CMV-associated chains were shown to be specific for CMV antigens.

This TCR was sampled from a middle-aged woman in good health and CMV-seronegative. The specimen was PBMCs. The chain joins TRBV7-2 to TRBJ2-7; 9 bases fit TRBD1. The CDR3 nucleotides read TGTGCCAGCAGCTTCAAAACAGGGACAGGGACCTACGAGCAGTACTTC. Translating gives CASSFKTGTGTYEQYF.